The source of this T cell receptor beta chain is a study of blood T cell repertoires in COVID-19. Study overall: COVID-19 samples collected from the United States, Italy and Spain covered acute and convalescent phases. The cDNA or gDNA used as material had been derived from T cells, B-cell-depleted T cells, or PBMCs.

As originally analysed: How many nucleated cells were present was estimated from reference gene primer amplification. Measured with immunoSEQ multiplex PCR; TCRdb has only the in-frame clones, and not every one. D and trimming were read from the DNA, whereas the V and J calls and clone size are those reported in that table. This sample has roughly 240,000 clones, with roughly 84% found just once. The CDR3 sequence is 15 residues long. Per the germline V gene, CDR1 is LGHNA and CDR2 is YSLEER. V lost 4 bases and J lost 2; bases outside the gene matches: 5. Sequenced material: peripheral blood. The sequence derives from a man aged 35 to 55 who had recovered from COVID-19. The J gene is TRBJ1-1, the V gene TRBV4-3, with 9 bases that match TRBD1. The CDR3 coding sequence is TGCGCCAGCAGCCGCCTGACAGGGGGTAACACTGAAGCTTTCTTT. As protein: CASSRLTGGNTEAFF.